What follows are 28 T cell receptor beta chains derived from one specimen sequenced in a study of blood T cell repertoires in COVID-19. TCRdb keeps only in-frame clones here, not all; method: immunoSEQ multiplex PCR. The table lists just over 150,000 clones, 75% to 85% of them singletons. Sequencing was done on a sample of peripheral blood. The receptors derive from a man between 60 and 75 years old with acute or convalescent COVID-19.

This clone was seen a single time. V gene TRBV19 combines with J gene TRBJ1-5; TRBD1 matches 8 bases. This CDR3 is 13 amino acids long. CDR1 LNHDA and CDR2 SQIVND come from the germline V gene (reference sequence). V shed 6 bases, J shed 7 bases, and the junction held 5 bases outside the gene matches. CDR3 sequence: CASSADRAQPQHF. Written as DNA, the CDR3 is TGTGCCAGTAGCGCGGACAGGGCGCAGCCCCAGCATTTT.

This clone was detected a few times. The V gene is TRBV28, the J gene TRBJ2-3; 11 nucleotides match TRBD2. V was clipped by 7 bases and J by 5 bases; unmatched bases: 8. Germline V CDR1 and CDR2: MDHEN, SYDVKM. The CDR3 length is 15 residues. The CDR3 coding sequence is TGTGCCAGCATGGGGGCTAGCGGGGGGTTAGATACGCAGTATTTT. Its translation is CASMGASGGLDTQYF.

This clone was counted between two and nine times. This chain uses TRBV9 with TRBJ2-7; 7 nucleotides align to TRBD2. V was clipped by 5 bases and J by 3 bases; unmatched bases: 8. The CDR3 is 14 amino acids. Germline V CDR1 and CDR2: SGDLS, YYNGEE. The CDR3 nucleotides read TGTGCCAGCAGTCTCGGGGACTACCGCTACGAGCAGTACTTC. Its protein product is CASSLGDYRYEQYF. Full variable domain (outside the CDR3, taken from reference TRBV9 and TRBJ2-7): DSGVTQTPKHLITATGQRVTLRCSPRSGDLSVYWYQQSLDQGLQFLIQYYNGEERAKGNILERFSAQQFPDLHSELNLSSLELGDSALYFCASSLGDYRYEQYFGPGTRLTVT.

The V call is TRBV7-3, the J call TRBJ2-1; maybe TRBD1 (6 bases). Trimming removed 1 base from V and 9 bases from J, with 7 bases in between. This CDR3 region has 12 residues. Germline CDR1 and CDR2: SGHTA and FQGTGA. CDR3 sequence: CASSLRGGEQFF. The CDR3 DNA sequence: TGTGCCAGCAGCTTAAGAGGGGGTGAGCAGTTCTTC.

The chain combines TRBV14 with TRBJ2-1, with TRBD2 identical over 10 bases. Per germline, CDR1 SGHDN and CDR2 FVKESK. Unmatched junction bases numbered 13, after V lost 4 bases and J lost 7 bases. CDR3 length equals 17 residues. CDR3: CASSPYQGIAGGNEQFF. The CDR3 DNA follows: TGTGCCAGCAGCCCCTACCAAGGTATAGCGGGGGGTAATGAGCAGTTCTTC.

This clone was recorded only once. This chain joins TRBV11-1 and TRBJ2-7; D is possibly TRBD2 (5 bases). V lost 0 bases to trimming and J lost 5 bases, with 11 bases between them. This CDR3 spans 14 amino acids. Per germline, CDR1 SGHAT and CDR2 FQDESV (reference sequence). The DNA for the CDR3 is TGTGCCAGCAGCTTAGCCGGGAACGGCGACGAGCAGTACTTC. This sequence encodes CASSLAGNGDEQYF.

This chain links TRBV18 with TRBJ2-3; possible D gene TRBD2, 5 bases. Germline CDR1 KGHSH, CDR2 LQKENI. Trimming removed 4 bases from V and 4 bases from J, with 15 bases in between. This CDR3 comprises 15 residues. CDR3 coding DNA: TGTGCCAGCTCACTGGGGAATCTAGCATCAGATACGCAGTATTTT. Encoded protein: CASSLGNLASDTQYF.

The rearrangement joins TRBV28 to TRBJ2-1, with a possible D match to TRBD2 (5 bases). V was trimmed by 5 bases and J by 2 bases, leaving 10 bases between them. CDR3 length: 14 amino acids. Per germline, CDR1 MDHEN and CDR2 SYDVKM. The CDR3, as DNA: TGTGCCAGCAGTCCCACCGGGACCTACAATGAGCAGTTCTTC. This sequence encodes CASSPTGTYNEQFF. Full variable domain (rest looked up from reference TRBV28 and TRBJ2-1): DVKVTQSSRYLVKRTGEKVFLECVQDMDHENMFWYRQDPGLGLRLIYFSYDVKMKEKGDIPEGYSVSREKKERFSLILESASTNQTSMYLCASSPTGTYNEQFFGPGTRLTVL.

This clone was seen a single time. V gene TRBV19 combines with J gene TRBJ1-1; TRBD1 matches 9 bases. This CDR3 is 14 amino acids long. The junction had 5 bases not matched to a gene; V was cut back by 6 bases and J by 3 bases. Germline V gives CDR1 LNHDA, CDR2 SQIVND (reference sequence). The CDR3 sequence: CASRRTGADTEAFF. The CDR3 DNA follows: TGTGCCAGTAGACGGACAGGGGCCGACACTGAAGCTTTCTTT.

The chain carries TRBV6-2 or TRBV6-3 and TRBJ1-6; TRBD1 agrees at 7 bases. J was trimmed by 10 bases and V by 2 bases; bases with no gene match: 5. In germline, CDR1 is MNHEY, CDR2 SVGEGT. The CDR3 runs to 14 residues. The DNA for the CDR3 is TGTGCCAGCAGTTACGAAGGGGGCAGGTCACCCCTCCACTTT. This translates into CASSYEGGRSPLHF.

This clone was observed at least ten times. The CDR3 spells CASSSNRVEKLFF. The CDR3 DNA is TGTGCCAGCAGTTCGAACAGGGTTGAAAAACTGTTTTTT. The rearrangement uses TRBV6-2 or TRBV6-3 and TRBJ1-4; D perhaps matches TRBD1 (6 bases). CDR1 MNHEY and CDR2 SVGEGT come from the germline V gene. The length of the CDR3 is 13 residues. Trimming shortened V by 4 bases and J by 7 bases, and 10 bases separated the two germline ends.

The chain has TRBV2 and TRBJ2-2; 7 positions agree with TRBD2. Germline CDR1 is SNHLY and CDR2 is FYNNEI. The CDR3 covers 15 residues. After removal of 8 bases from V and 5 bases from J, the junction contained 11 bases not matched to a gene. This CDR3 is CASAWGGGLTGELFF. The CDR3 bases are TGTGCCAGCGCTTGGGGCGGGGGATTAACCGGGGAGCTGTTTTTT. The full variable domain, completed using reference TRBV2 and TRBJ2-2, is EPEVTQTPSHQVTQMGQEVILRCVPISNHLYFYWYRQILGQKVEFLVSFYNNEISEKSEIFDDQFSVERPDGSNFTLKIRSTKLEDSAMYFCASAWGGGLTGELFFGEGSRLTVL.

The chain links TRBV28 to TRBJ1-6; 7 bases map to TRBD1. Per germline, CDR1 MDHEN and CDR2 SYDVKM. There are 13 residues in the CDR3. V lost 8 bases, J lost 5 bases, and 3 bases stayed unmatched. CDR3 DNA: TGTGCCAGCTTACAGGGGAATAATTCACCCCTCCACTTT. It encodes CASLQGNNSPLHF.

CDR3 DNA sequence: TGTGCCTGGAGCCTCGGGGTACAGAGTAGTGGCTACACCTTC. Protein product: CAWSLGVQSSGYTF. V and J are TRBV30 and TRBJ1-2; D uncertain. The V and J ends lost 3 bases and 7 bases respectively, with 18 bases between them. The CDR3 is 14 residues long. Germline V gene lookup returns CDR1 GTSNPN and CDR2 SVGIG (reference sequence).

The chain employs TRBV6-5 and TRBJ1-1, with 9 bases that match TRBD1. Germline V gene lookup returns CDR1 MNHEY and CDR2 SVGAGI. The CDR3 has 13 residues. V lost 6 bases and J lost 5; bases outside the gene matches: 4. CDR3 region: CASRKTGGTEAFF. In DNA form, the CDR3 reads TGTGCCAGCAGAAAGACAGGGGGGACTGAAGCTTTCTTT.

The chain combines TRBV21-1 with TRBJ2-3; the table names TRBD1, a call not compared with the DNA. TRBV21-1 is flagged as a pseudogene. The CDR3 covers 16 residues. The CDR3 bases are TGTGCCAGCAGCAAAGCTCCGGACACCCACACGGATACGCAGTATTTT. Translated: CASSKAPDTHTDTQYF.

The CDR3 coding sequence is TGTGCCAGCAGCTTGGGACAGGTCAGCAATCAGCCCCAGCATTTT. It codes for CASSLGQVSNQPQHF. J is TRBJ1-5 and V is TRBV5-6; D is possibly TRBD1 (6 bases). The CDR3 sequence is 15 residues long. V was cut by 0 bases and J by 1 base, with 8 bases left in between. Germline V gives CDR1 SGHDT, CDR2 YYEEEE.

The chain joins TRBV18 to TRBJ1-1; perhaps TRBD1 as D (6 bases). Trimming took off 3 bases at V and 1 base at J, with 15 bases between the two ends. The CDR3 sequence is 16 residues long. The germline gives CDR1 KGHSH, CDR2 LQKENI. The CDR3 sequence: CASSPFGQGTNTEAFF. Here the CDR3 DNA reads TGTGCCAGCTCACCGTTCGGTCAGGGGACGAACACTGAAGCTTTCTTT. Combining the CDR3 with reference TRBV18 and TRBJ1-1 gives the whole variable domain NAGVMQNPRHLVRRRGQEARLRCSPMKGHSHVYWYRQLPEEGLKFMVYLQKENIIDESGMPKERFSAEFPKEGPSILRIQQVVRGDSAAYFCASSPFGQGTNTEAFFGQGTRLTVV.

The chain couples TRBV9 to TRBJ1-1; D gene uncertain. V was clipped by 3 bases and J by 0 bases, with 12 bases between them. Per the germline V gene, CDR1 is SGDLS and CDR2 is YYNGEE. The CDR3 is 15 residues long. CDR3 loop: CASSATANVNTEAFF. The CDR3 region has the DNA TGTGCCAGCAGCGCAACAGCAAACGTGAACACTGAAGCTTTCTTT.

This chain joins TRBV11-2 and TRBJ1-1; 8 nucleotides line up with TRBD1. CDR1 is SGHAT and CDR2 is FQNNGV in the germline V gene. V lost 3 bases to trimming and J lost 1 base; unmatched junction nucleotides: 1. The CDR3 extends over 14 amino acids. CDR3 DNA: TGTGCCAGCAGCTTTACAGGGGGGAACACTGAAGCTTTCTTT. Protein product: CASSFTGGNTEAFF.

This clone has just a few counts. This chain joins TRBV5-1 and TRBJ2-3; D is possibly TRBD1 (6 bases). V lost 3 bases and J lost 1, with 12 bases in between. Germline-derived CDR1 and CDR2 are SGHRS and YFSETQ. The CDR3 extends over 15 amino acids. The CDR3 sequence: CASSYQGYGTDTQYF. The CDR3 bases are TGCGCCAGCAGCTACCAGGGGTATGGCACAGATACGCAGTATTTT.

The chain uses TRBV6-2 or TRBV6-3 and TRBJ2-1; 10 positions agree with TRBD2. After removal of 7 bases from V and 0 bases from J, the junction contained 3 bases not matched to a gene. Germline CDR1 MNHEY, CDR2 SVGEGT. The CDR3 extends over 15 amino acids. CDR3 bases: TGTGCCAGCATCCCTAGCGGGGGCTCCTACAATGAGCAGTTCTTC. Translating gives CASIPSGGSYNEQFF.

This clone was observed a single time. The J gene is TRBJ1-1, the V gene TRBV19; weak D call: TRBD1 (6 bases). This CDR3 region has 13 residues. V was cut by 4 bases and J by 11 bases, with 17 bases left in between. Germline V lookup: CDR1 LNHDA, CDR2 SQIVND (reference sequence). CDR3 in amino acids: CASSTNRQAGAFF. As DNA, the CDR3 is TGTGCCAGTAGTACCAACCGACAGGCCGGGGCTTTCTTT.

The J gene is TRBJ2-2, the V gene TRBV5-4; 10 positions match TRBD2. The CDR3 covers 15 residues. Germline CDR1 reads SGHNT; CDR2 reads YYREEE (reference sequence). Trimming removed 3 bases from V and 6 bases from J; junction bases left unmatched: 5. Here the CDR3 DNA reads TGTGCCAGCAGCTCGCCGGGACTAGCGTCCGGGGAGCTGTTTTTT. It specifies CASSSPGLASGELFF.

V usage is TRBV4-1 and J usage is TRBJ1-3; TRBD1 matches 9 bases. Germline loops: CDR1 MGHRA, CDR2 YSYEKL. This CDR3 comprises 20 residues. J gave up 1 base and V 1 base, and 14 bases lay outside the gene matches. CDR3 in DNA: TGCGCCAGCAGCCAAGGGCTCCCGGGACAGGGACGGTTTTCTGGAAACACCATATATTTT. Its protein is CASSQGLPGQGRFSGNTIYF.

The chain combines TRBV11-2 with TRBJ2-2, with 7 bases matching TRBD1. The germline CDR1 and CDR2 sequences are SGHAT and FQNNGV. V gave up 5 bases and J gave up 6 bases; unmatched junction bases: 12. The CDR3 consists of 16 residues. Written as DNA, the CDR3 is TGTGCCAGCAGCCTACTAATATCCCAGGGGGCCGGGGAGCTGTTTTTT. It is translated as CASSLLISQGAGELFF.

The chain uses TRBV5-1 and TRBJ2-5, with D perhaps TRBD2 (5 bases). Trimming removed 5 bases at V and 2 bases at J, with 16 bases between. Germline V CDR1 and CDR2: SGHRS, YFSETQ. The CDR3 length is 15 residues. The CDR3 loop is CASSNAPGSQETQYF. The CDR3 DNA sequence: TGCGCCAGCAGTAATGCCCCGGGGTCACAAGAGACCCAGTACTTC.

CDR3 bases: TGTGCCAGCAGCCCCGGTAGTCTCTACAATGAGCAGTTCTTC. Its translation: CASSPGSLYNEQFF. The V call is TRBV5-6, the J call TRBJ2-1; D not certain. Trimming removed 4 bases at V and 3 bases at J, with 11 bases between. The CDR3 spans 14 residues. Germline V lookup: CDR1 SGHDT, CDR2 YYEEEE.